The 23 T cell receptor beta chains listed next were all sequenced from one sample in a study of blood T cell repertoires in COVID-19. Produced via immunoSEQ multiplex PCR; TCRdb's table is partial and in-frame only. The sample holds 400,000 or so clones, approximately 85% seen once. Sequenced material: PBMCs or T cells enriched from blood (not recorded which). The receptors were gathered from a middle-aged woman with acute COVID-19.

On this clone itself: The same CDR3 can be traced to other DNA sequences in this sample. The chain joins TRBV30 to TRBJ2-7, with D maybe TRBD1 (6 bases). Germline loops: CDR1 GTSNPN, CDR2 SVGIG (reference sequence). This CDR3 is built from 12 residues. V was shortened by 2 bases and J by 4 bases, with 9 bases between the two germline ends. The CDR3 nucleotides are TGTGCCTGGAGTCCACAGGGATACGAGCAGTACTTC. Translated, it gives CAWSPQGYEQYF.

The chain employs TRBV5-1 and TRBJ1-2, with TRBD1 identical over 8 bases. Looked up from germline, CDR1 is SGHRS and CDR2 is YFSETQ. Unmatched junction bases numbered 9, after V lost 3 bases and J lost 5 bases. This CDR3 is built from 15 residues. The CDR3 loop reads CASSSSDRGDYGYTF. In DNA, the CDR3 is TGCGCCAGCAGCTCCAGCGACAGGGGAGATTATGGCTACACCTTC.

This clone was seen more than once but under ten times. V is TRBV29-1 and J is TRBJ1-2, with a weak D call TRBD1 (5 bases). CDR1 and CDR2 (germline): SQVTM, ANQGSEA. Trimming cost V 2 bases and J 6 bases, with 19 bases left between them. CDR3 length: 15 amino acids. In DNA, the CDR3 is TGCAGCGTTGAACCCAACAGCAGGGCGACCGATGGCTACACCTTC. Protein sequence: CSVEPNSRATDGYTF.

The gene calls are TRBV9 and TRBJ2-3; perhaps TRBD2 as D (5 bases). The germline V gene encodes CDR1 SGDLS and CDR2 YYNGEE. V was trimmed by 1 base and J by 0 bases, leaving 9 bases between them. The CDR3 length is 15 residues. The CDR3 region is CASSVLATSTDTQYF. The CDR3 DNA sequence: TGTGCCAGCAGCGTATTAGCGACTAGCACAGATACGCAGTATTTT.

A few counts support this clone. The rearrangement joins TRBV20-1 to TRBJ2-7; the match to TRBD1 covers 7 bases. The CDR3 is 11 residues long. V dropped 3 bases and J dropped 5; count of bases not matched to a gene: 1. Germline V gene sequence: CDR1 DFQATT, CDR2 SNEGSKA (reference sequence). This CDR3 is CSASDRDEQYF. For the CDR3, the DNA is TGCAGTGCTAGCGACAGGGACGAGCAGTACTTC.

The chain employs TRBV29-1 and TRBJ1-4; D call uncertain. Germline V gene data show CDR1 as SQVTM and CDR2 as ANQGSEA. This CDR3 spans 11 amino acids. V lost 7 bases and J lost 6, with 9 bases in between. The CDR3 loop is CSAGEDEKLFF. The DNA for the CDR3 is TGCAGCGCCGGGGAGGATGAAAAACTGTTTTTT.

This clone turned up a few times. This chain joins TRBV7-9 and TRBJ2-2, with unresolved D. Trimming pared 5 bases from V and 9 bases from J, leaving 7 bases between. CDR1 is SEHNR and CDR2 is FQNEAQ in the germline V gene (reference sequence). The CDR3 length is 11 residues. CDR3 coding DNA: TGTGCCAGCAGCGTGTCCAGGGAGCTGTTTTTT. Translating gives CASSVSRELFF.

The V gene is TRBV25-1, the J gene TRBJ1-1; D remains unclear. CDR1 and CDR2 from the germline V gene are MGHDK and SYGVNS. The CDR3 runs to 16 residues. Trimming cost V 3 bases and J 5 bases, with 19 bases left between them. The CDR3 DNA sequence: TGTGCCAGCAGTGATTGGGCCCTCGGAGGGTTAACTGAAGCTTTCTTT. Protein product: CASSDWALGGLTEAFF.

The chain combines TRBV12-3 or TRBV12-4 with TRBJ1-2; D gene uncertain. With 3 bases removed from V and 4 bases from J, the gap between germline ends came to 9 bases. The CDR3 consists of 13 residues. CDR3 loop: CASSFGEIYGYTF. The CDR3, as DNA: TGTGCCAGCAGTTTCGGGGAGATCTATGGCTACACCTTC.

The V and J genes are TRBV30 and TRBJ1-2, with D perhaps TRBD1 (6 bases). The germline V gene encodes CDR1 GTSNPN and CDR2 SVGIG (reference sequence). The CDR3 is 14 residues long. V was cut by 8 bases and J by 2 bases, with 18 bases left in between. Here the CDR3 reads CAGEGTGFNYGYTF. The DNA for the CDR3 is TGTGCCGGGGAAGGAACAGGGTTCAACTATGGCTACACCTTC.

The gene calls are TRBV27 and TRBJ1-1; D call uncertain. V lost 0 bases and J 3 bases, leaving 17 bases between the germline ends. CDR3 length equals 17 residues. The germline V gene has CDR1 MNHEY and CDR2 SMNVEV (reference sequence). This chain's CDR3 is CASSLSGTPPQDTEAFF. The DNA of the CDR3 is TGTGCCAGCAGTTTATCGGGTACTCCGCCCCAGGACACTGAAGCTTTCTTT.

V is TRBV19 and J is TRBJ1-2, with 7 nucleotides matching TRBD1. In germline, CDR1 is LNHDA, CDR2 SQIVND (reference sequence). V lost 5 bases, J lost 2 bases, and 5 bases stayed unmatched. This CDR3 contains 14 residues. This CDR3 reads CASSFETGNYGYTF. CDR3 nucleotides: TGTGCCAGTAGTTTTGAGACAGGGAACTATGGCTACACCTTC. The whole variable domain, filled in from reference TRBV19 and TRBJ1-2, reads DGGITQSPKYLFRKEGQNVTLSCEQNLNHDAMYWYRQDPGQGLRLIYYSQIVNDFQKGDIAEGYSVSREKKESFPLTVTSAQKNPTAFYLCASSFETGNYGYTFGSGTRLTVV.

This sequence joins TRBV19 and TRBJ2-5, with 7 bases matching TRBD1. Trimming removed 11 bases from V and 4 bases from J; junction bases left unmatched: 16. Germline CDR1 LNHDA, CDR2 SQIVND (reference sequence). The CDR3 has 15 residues. The chain's CDR3 is CASRDRDSPGETQYF. The CDR3 coding sequence is TGTGCCTCCAGGGACCGGGACAGCCCGGGAGAGACCCAGTACTTC.

The chain has TRBV20-1 and TRBJ2-3; unclear D gene. Per germline, CDR1 DFQATT and CDR2 SNEGSKA (reference sequence). The CDR3 has 11 amino acids. The ends were cut back, 5 bases at V and 6 bases at J, with 9 bases in the middle. DNA for the CDR3: TGCAGTGCTTTAGTTGCGGATACGCAGTATTTT. Residues: CSALVADTQYF.

The table lists this clone with a count of one. V usage is TRBV3-1 (or the pseudogene TRBV3-2) and J usage is TRBJ1-1; no firm D call. Trimming stripped 7 bases from V and 1 base from J, with 10 bases between. The CDR3 sequence is 13 residues long. Germline V CDR1 and CDR2: LGHDT, YNNKEL (reference sequence). The CDR3 DNA sequence: TGTGCCAGCACCCCCGGGAAGAACACTGAAGCTTTCTTT. This translates into CASTPGKNTEAFF.

The chain joins TRBV19 to TRBJ1-1; TRBD1 agrees at 7 bases. Losses at the gene ends were 5 bases for V and 0 bases for J; bases not matched to a gene: 6. Germline-derived CDR1 and CDR2 are LNHDA and SQIVND (reference sequence). CDR3 length: 15 amino acids. The CDR3 loop reads CASSEGDRMNTEAFF. The CDR3 DNA is TGTGCCAGTAGTGAGGGGGACAGAATGAACACTGAAGCTTTCTTT.

This chain connects TRBV11-3 to TRBJ2-1, with 11 nucleotides matching TRBD2. Germline V gene sequence: CDR1 SGHNT, CDR2 YENEEA. This CDR3 contains 15 residues. The trim removed 4 bases at V and 9 bases at J, leaving 8 bases unmatched. The chain's CDR3 is CASSSLAGGHVEQFF. CDR3 sequence (DNA): TGTGCCAGCAGCTCCTTAGCGGGGGGGCATGTTGAGCAGTTCTTC.

The rearrangement uses TRBV6-5 and TRBJ1-2; a weak D match, TRBD1 (5 bases). Trimming took 8 bases from V and 1 from J, leaving 17 bases between them. CDR1 and CDR2 (germline): MNHEY, SVGAGI. CDR3 size: 15 residues. CDR3 in amino acids: CASVEARQLNYGYTF. The DNA of the CDR3 is TGTGCCAGCGTAGAAGCTCGACAGCTTAACTATGGCTACACCTTC.

The J gene is TRBJ2-7, the V gene TRBV7-2, with 10 positions matching TRBD1. V was pared by 5 bases and J by 0 bases, with 10 bases of the junction left unmatched. In germline, CDR1 is SGHTA, CDR2 FQGNSA. The CDR3 sequence is 17 residues long. The CDR3 protein is CASSARGGQGYSYEQYF. The CDR3 DNA sequence: TGTGCCAGCAGCGCCCGAGGGGGACAGGGGTACTCCTACGAGCAGTACTTC.

V and J are TRBV15 and TRBJ1-1; 7 nucleotides agree with TRBD1. The germline gives CDR1 LNHNV, CDR2 YYDKDF (reference sequence). With 0 bases clipped from V and 3 bases from J, the junction kept 13 bases outside the gene matches. The CDR3 is 18 amino acids. CDR3 in DNA: TGTGCCACCAGCAGAGAGGGACAGAGGCGGGTTTCGGACACTGAAGCTTTCTTT. Residues: CATSREGQRRVSDTEAFF. Using reference TRBV15 and TRBJ1-1 for the parts outside the CDR3, the full variable domain is DAMVIQNPRYQVTQFGKPVTLSCSQTLNHNVMYWYQQKSSQAPKLLFHYYDKDFNNEADTPDNFQSRRPNTSFCFLDIRSPGLGDTAMYLCATSREGQRRVSDTEAFFGQGTRLTVV.

The V and J genes are TRBV20-1 and TRBJ1-5, with D possibly being TRBD1 (5 bases). Trimming stripped 3 bases from V and 2 bases from J, with 11 bases between. CDR3 length: 14 amino acids. From germline, CDR1 is DFQATT and CDR2 SNEGSKA (reference sequence). The CDR3 DNA reads as TGCAGTGCTAGTCCGGGGGAGGGCAATCAGCCCCAGCATTTT. This codes for CSASPGEGNQPQHF.

The CDR3 DNA reads TGTGCCAGCAGGGCGGGTTTTTACGAGCAGTACTTC. This translates into CASRAGFYEQYF. The chain couples TRBV12-3 or TRBV12-4 to TRBJ2-7, with a tentative D call TRBD2 (5 bases). The CDR3 totals 12 residues. V was pared by 6 bases and J by 4 bases, with 10 bases between.

The J gene is TRBJ2-5, the V gene TRBV2, with TRBD1 as a possible D gene (6 bases). This CDR3 has 14 amino acids. Looked up from germline, CDR1 is SNHLY and CDR2 is FYNNEI. V dropped 8 bases and J dropped 5 bases, with 18 bases sitting between them. The CDR3 bases are TGTGCCAGCTCCCTCGAAAGGGGGATGGAGACCCAGTACTTC. It translates to CASSLERGMETQYF.